The 14 T cell receptor beta chains in this list originate from one sample, sequenced in a study of T cells after posttransplantation cyclophosphamide. The table came from immunoSEQ multiplex PCR; TCRdb's copy has only in-frame clones and leaves some out. The sample shows some 38,000 clones, none of them appearing just once. The sequenced sample consisted of PBMCs. The receptors derive from a man aged 50 to 59 in good health, CMV-negative, and a related stem cell transplant donor.

The sample holds many counts of this clone. The chain is built from TRBV27 and TRBJ1-1; TRBD1 matches at 8 bases. The CDR3 totals 17 residues. The V gene end was trimmed by 5 bases and the J gene end by 4 bases; junction bases not matched to a gene: 15. CDR1 is MNHEY, CDR2 SMNVEV, per germline (reference sequence). The CDR3 reads CASSSVAQGGRGTEAFF. For the CDR3, the DNA is TGTGCCAGCAGTAGCGTAGCACAGGGGGGCCGGGGCACTGAAGCTTTCTTT.

In this sample, this clone turned up many times. The rearrangement uses TRBV19 and TRBJ1-1, with 9 bases fitting TRBD1. CDR3 length equals 14 residues. V shed 3 bases and J 5 bases; nucleotides not matched to a gene: 4. Germline loops: CDR1 LNHDA, CDR2 SQIVND (reference sequence). CDR3 nucleotide sequence: TGTGCCAGTAGTATCGGGACAGGGTGGACTGAAGCTTTCTTT. Amino acids: CASSIGTGWTEAFF.

This clone was counted ten times or more. This chain joins TRBV18 and TRBJ2-1, with TRBD2 matching over 13 bases. This CDR3 is 17 amino acids long. Germline values: CDR1 KGHSH, CDR2 LQKENI. J was trimmed by 6 bases and V by 1 base; bases with no gene match: 6. DNA of the CDR3: TGTGCCAGCTCACCACTACTAGCGGGAGGGTTGGGCAATGAGCAGTTCTTC. Translation gives CASSPLLAGGLGNEQFF. The complete variable domain, with remaining parts taken from reference TRBV18 and TRBJ2-1, reads NAGVMQNPRHLVRRRGQEARLRCSPMKGHSHVYWYRQLPEEGLKFMVYLQKENIIDESGMPKERFSAEFPKEGPSILRIQQVVRGDSAAYFCASSPLLAGGLGNEQFFGPGTRLTVL.

This clone was seen at least ten times. V gene TRBV7-9 combines with J gene TRBJ1-1; no firm D call. Germline V gene data show CDR1 as SEHNR and CDR2 as FQNEAQ (reference sequence). V shed 5 bases and J shed 4 bases, with 11 bases lying between them. The CDR3 covers 13 residues. The CDR3 coding sequence is TGTGCCAGCAGCCCACAACGAGGCACTGAAGCTTTCTTT. As protein: CASSPQRGTEAFF.

Many counts were recorded for this clone. CDR3 sequence: CASGLGQISYEQYF. The DNA of the CDR3 is TGTGCTAGTGGTTTGGGACAGATCAGCTACGAGCAGTACTTC. The rearrangement uses TRBV12-5 and TRBJ2-7; tentative D call: TRBD1 (5 bases). Trimming shortened V by 1 base and J by 3 bases, and 10 bases separated the two germline ends. Germline CDR1 and CDR2: LGHNT and FRNRAP. This CDR3 contains 14 residues.

This clone was recorded at least ten times. The chain recombines TRBV19 with TRBJ1-5; tentative D call: TRBD1 (6 bases). The CDR3 spans 13 residues. V lost 8 bases to trimming and J lost 4 bases, with 12 bases between them. Germline V gene sequence: CDR1 LNHDA, CDR2 SQIVND (reference sequence). CDR3 nucleotide sequence: TGTGCCAGTGCTGACAGGAGTAATCAGCCCCAGCATTTT. Translation gives CASADRSNQPQHF.

This clone was observed at least ten times. This chain uses TRBV10-3 with TRBJ1-6; possible D gene TRBD1, 6 bases. Trimming left V 6 bases short and J 7 bases short, with 13 bases between. CDR1 is ENHRY and CDR2 is SYGVKD in the germline V gene. CDR3 size: 14 residues. As DNA, the CDR3 is TGTGCCATCAGGGTGACAGGAGAAAATTCACCCCTCCACTTT. It encodes CAIRVTGENSPLHF.

The sample holds many counts of this clone. Written as DNA, the CDR3 is TGTGCCAGCAGCGGAATTGGGACAGGGAGCTCCTACGAGCAGTACTTC. Its translation: CASSGIGTGSSYEQYF. The chain employs TRBV7-6 and TRBJ2-7; 9 bases match TRBD1. Germline V gives CDR1 SGHVS, CDR2 FNYEAQ. This CDR3 region has 16 residues. The trim removed 5 bases at V and 0 bases at J, leaving 8 bases unmatched.

This clone was seen many times. This sequence joins TRBV28 and TRBJ2-7, with 7 nucleotides matching TRBD1. Germline trimming cut 7 bases from V and 2 bases from J; bases unmatched to any gene: 5. This CDR3 contains 13 residues. Germline assignment: CDR1 MDHEN and CDR2 SYDVKM. Here the CDR3 reads CASTFDRAYEQYF. The DNA of the CDR3 is TGTGCCAGCACCTTCGACAGGGCCTACGAGCAGTACTTC.

The chain combines TRBV27 with TRBJ2-1; possible D gene TRBD1, 5 bases. The CDR3 runs to 14 residues. The V gene lost 8 bases and the J gene lost 1 base, with 12 bases spanning the gap. The V gene's germline CDR1 is MNHEY and CDR2 SMNVEV (reference sequence). The DNA for the CDR3 is TGTGCCAGCCTTCCCAGGGTATCCTACAATGAGCAGTTCTTC. It specifies CASLPRVSYNEQFF.

This clone was seen ten or more times. The chain couples TRBV13 to TRBJ2-1; D is perhaps TRBD1 (5 bases). V shed 2 bases and J shed 7 bases, with 12 bases lying between them. In germline, CDR1 is PRHDT, CDR2 FYEKMQ (reference sequence). This CDR3 is built from 14 residues. CDR3 protein: CASSLPGIWNEQFF. The CDR3 coding sequence is TGTGCCAGCAGCTTACCAGGGATATGGAATGAGCAGTTCTTC.

This clone was observed many times. J is TRBJ1-5 and V is TRBV19; D is unresolved. Trimming left V 5 bases short and J 5 bases short, with 13 bases between. Germline CDR1 LNHDA, CDR2 SQIVND (reference sequence). This CDR3 is 14 amino acids long. CDR3 region: CASSSRRAYQPQHF. CDR3 DNA sequence: TGTGCCAGTAGTTCGAGGAGGGCGTATCAGCCCCAGCATTTT.

This clone turned up a few times. One end of the junction is discordant with germline, which a read error may explain. The chain employs TRBV29-1 and TRBJ2-5; 8 bases map to TRBD1. This CDR3 has 15 residues. Germline CDR1 is SQVTM and CDR2 is ANQGSEA. CDR3 in amino acids: CSVGNRGLIQEPQYF. The CDR3 region has the DNA TGCAGCGTTGGGAACAGGGGGTTGATTCAAGAGCCCCAGTACTTC.

This clone was detected many times. The chain couples TRBV5-4 to TRBJ1-2; no reliable D call. The CDR3 sequence is 16 residues long. The ends were cut back, 6 bases at V and 5 bases at J, with 23 bases in the middle. Germline CDR1 reads SGHNT; CDR2 reads YYREEE (reference sequence). CDR3 in amino acids: CASTRGSPGSDYGYTF. The CDR3 coding sequence is TGTGCCAGCACCCGCGGGTCTCCCGGAAGTGATTATGGCTACACCTTC.